Listed below are T cell receptor beta chains from one sample, sequenced in a study of blood T cell repertoires in COVID-19. The method was immunoSEQ multiplex PCR; TCRdb's version includes in-frame clones alone and lacks a portion of them. The repertoire consists of 470,000 or so clones, with approximately 83% occurring once and the leading ten covering approximately 2.9%. The sequenced material came from peripheral blood. The receptors here all came from a human donor in a cohort sampled during active COVID-19. CDR3s include the opening cysteine and the closing phenylalanine or tryptophan. The D gene is left open where the match is weak. Part of the rows lack a size; the others show once, few, many or a class for expanded clones.

V	J	D	size	DNA	CDR3
TRBV5-6	TRBJ1-1	NA	NA	TGTGCCAGCAGCTTGATACAGCACACTGAAGCTTTCTTT	CASSLIQHTEAFF
TRBV18	TRBJ2-1	TRBD2	NA	TGTGCCAGCTCACCAAGGGCTAGCGGGAGTTTGAATGAGCAGTTCTTC	CASSPRASGSLNEQFF
TRBV7-2	TRBJ1-3	NA	NA	TGTGCCAGCAGCTTATGGGCCTCCTACTCTGGAAACACCATATATTTT	CASSLWASYSGNTIYF
TRBV20-1	TRBJ2-5	TRBD2	NA	TGCAGTGCTAGTAGCGGGAGTTTGGAGACCCAGTACTTC	CSASSGSLETQYF
TRBV3-1/TRBV3-2	TRBJ1-2	TRBD1	NA	TGTGCCAGCAGCCCCCAAGGGACAGGGGACTATGGCTACACCTTC	CASSPQGTGDYGYTF
TRBV6-4	TRBJ2-1	TRBD2	NA	TGTGCCACCTTACATAGCGGGAGAGACAATGAGCAGTTCTTC	CATLHSGRDNEQFF
TRBV2	TRBJ1-2	TRBD1	NA	TGTGCCAGCAGGGGGACAGGGGGCCCCATCTATGGCTACACCTTC	CASRGTGGPIYGYTF
TRBV11-2	TRBJ2-1	NA	NA	TGTGCCAGCAGCTTTCGCGGAGTGGACAATGAGCAGTTCTTC	CASSFRGVDNEQFF
TRBV18	TRBJ2-2	NA	NA	TGTGCCAGCTCACCATCCGCGAACACCGGGGAGCTGTTTTTT	CASSPSANTGELFF
TRBV5-1	TRBJ1-2	TRBD1	NA	TGCGCCAGCAGCACCGGACAGGGCTCTGGCTACACCTTC	CASSTGQGSGYTF
TRBV9	TRBJ2-7	TRBD2	NA	TGTGCCAGCTCCCGGGATAGCGGGAGGATTCGGGACGAGCAGTACTTC	CASSRDSGRIRDEQYF
TRBV11-3	TRBJ2-2	NA	NA	TGTGCCAGCAGCTTAGGGGTGGGGGGACAGTCGGCCACCGGGGAGCTGTTTTTT	CASSLGVGGQSATGELFF
TRBV3-1/TRBV3-2	TRBJ1-1	TRBD1	NA	TGTGCCAGCAGCCAACTAGCTGTCACAGGGGCTGAAGCTTTCTTT	CASSQLAVTGAEAFF
TRBV4-1	TRBJ2-1	TRBD2	NA	TGCGCCAGCAGCCAAGTCCCGGGACTAGCGGGAAATGAGCAGTTCTTC	CASSQVPGLAGNEQFF
TRBV19	TRBJ2-6	TRBD1	NA	TGTGCCAGTACTCCGGGACAGGGGTTTTCTGGGGCCAACGTCCTGACTTTC	CASTPGQGFSGANVLTF
TRBV28	TRBJ2-7	TRBD1	few	TGTGCCAGCAGTCAACGACAGGGACCCTACGAGCAGTACTTC	CASSQRQGPYEQYF
TRBV6-2/TRBV6-3	TRBJ2-2	NA	NA	TGTGCCAGCAGTTACAGTCCAGGGCTAACCGGGGAGCTGTTTTTT	CASSYSPGLTGELFF
TRBV19	TRBJ1-6	NA	NA	TGTGCCAGTAGTACAGGTTGGAAATATAATTCACCCCTCCACTTT	CASSTGWKYNSPLHF
TRBV7-9	TRBJ1-3	NA	NA	TGTGCTGGGGGGAGCTCTGGAAACACCATATATTTT	CAGGSSGNTIYF
TRBV5-4	TRBJ1-1	NA	NA	TGTGCCAGCAGCTTCACTCGGAACACTGAAGCTTTCTTT	CASSFTRNTEAFF
TRBV15	TRBJ2-5	TRBD1	NA	TGTGCCACCAGCAACCCGGACAGGGGGCAAGAGACCCAGTACTTC	CATSNPDRGQETQYF
TRBV7-3	TRBJ1-1	NA	NA	TGTGCCAGCAGCATGACAGTGAACACTGAAGCTTTCTTT	CASSMTVNTEAFF
TRBV28	TRBJ2-3	NA	NA	TGTGCCAGCAGTTTATCGTCCCCTAATACGCAGTATTTT	CASSLSSPNTQYF
TRBV15	TRBJ2-5	TRBD1	NA	TGTGCCACCAGCAGGGGGGCAGGGGGCGCCGTAGAGACCCAGTACTTC	CATSRGAGGAVETQYF
TRBV15	TRBJ1-1	NA	few	TGTGCCACCAGCAGGAGGAGCAGCCGAGGCCCTGAAGCTTTCTTT	CATSRRSSRGPEAFF
TRBV7-2	TRBJ2-2	TRBD2	NA	TGTGCCAGCAGCATCTCGGGGCGGGAGCTTTCCGGGGAGCTGTTTTTT	CASSISGRELSGELFF
TRBV7-3	TRBJ2-5	NA	NA	TGTGCCAGCAGCTTAGGGCAGAACAGGGCGGGCCAAGAGACCCAGTACTTC	CASSLGQNRAGQETQYF
TRBV28	TRBJ2-2	TRBD2	NA	TGTGCCAGCAGTTTAAGCGGGGCGAACACCGGGGAGCTGTTTTTT	CASSLSGANTGELFF
TRBV14	TRBJ2-7	NA	NA	TGTGCCAGCAGCCAAGAAGTGACATACTCCTACGAGCAGTACTTC	CASSQEVTYSYEQYF
TRBV6-2/TRBV6-3	TRBJ1-5	NA	NA	TGTGCCAGCAGTCAGGGCCGACAGATCAATCAGCCCCAGCATTTT	CASSQGRQINQPQHF
TRBV12-5	TRBJ1-5	TRBD1	NA	TGTGCTAGTGGCCAGGACAGGGGGAAGCAGCCCCAGCATTTT	CASGQDRGKQPQHF
TRBV11-2	TRBJ2-3	NA	NA	TGTGCCAGCAGCTTAATCCTAGATCAGACAGATACGCAGTATTTT	CASSLILDQTDTQYF
TRBV28	TRBJ1-4	TRBD1	NA	TGTGCCATCTCCGAAGGGGGCCAGGGGGATGAAAAACTGTTTTTT	CAISEGGQGDEKLFF
TRBV10-3	TRBJ1-1	NA	NA	TGTGCCATCAGTGAGTCGGGCAGGGACACTGAAGCTTTCTTT	CAISESGRDTEAFF
TRBV19	TRBJ1-1	TRBD1	NA	TGTGCCTCTCTAGGGGGGACAGCAAGAAAGAACACTGAAGCTTTCTTT	CASLGGTARKNTEAFF
TRBV2	TRBJ1-1	TRBD1	NA	TGTGCCAGCGGTACGGGGCAGGGGGCGTATGCTTTCTTT	CASGTGQGAYAFF
TRBV28	TRBJ2-1	TRBD1	NA	TGTGCCAGCAGCTGGGAGGGGACAGGGTCTGGCAATGAGCAGTTCTTC	CASSWEGTGSGNEQFF
TRBV6-1	TRBJ1-2	TRBD1	NA	TGTGCCAGCAGTGAAGCGGGGGGACAGAGTTTCTATGGCTACACCTTC	CASSEAGGQSFYGYTF
TRBV27	TRBJ2-7	TRBD1	NA	TGTGCCAGCAGTCGATCCCGGGACAGACTATACGAGCAGTACTTC	CASSRSRDRLYEQYF
TRBV5-1	TRBJ2-5	TRBD1	NA	TGCGCCAGCAGCTTGGTAGGGACAGGTACTTGGGAGACCCAGTACTTC	CASSLVGTGTWETQYF
TRBV6-2/TRBV6-3	TRBJ2-5	NA	NA	TGTGCCAGCAGTTATGTGGGACAACCTCAAGAGACCCAGTACTTC	CASSYVGQPQETQYF
TRBV21-1	TRBJ2-1	NA	NA	TGTGCCAGCAGCAAAGGAACGGACACCAATGAGCAGTTCTTC	CASSKGTDTNEQFF
TRBV2	TRBJ2-7	NA	many	TGTGCCAGCAAGGAGACTTACCTCTACGAGCAGTACTTC	CASKETYLYEQYF
TRBV6-2/TRBV6-3	TRBJ1-2	NA	NA	TGTGCCAGCAGTTACGCGGGGGCGACCCGTGGCTACACCTTC	CASSYAGATRGYTF
TRBV10-3	TRBJ1-1	TRBD1	NA	TGTGCCATCAGCCCGGGACAGGGGGCGCGGGGCACTGAAGCTTTCTTT	CAISPGQGARGTEAFF
TRBV5-1	TRBJ2-7	TRBD2	NA	TGCGCCAGCAGCTTCGACAGCGGGGGTTCCTACGAGCAGTACTTC	CASSFDSGGSYEQYF
TRBV30	TRBJ2-1	TRBD1	NA	TGTGCCTGGGACCAACTTATAAAAGGGGGCGAGCAGTTCTTC	CAWDQLIKGGEQFF
TRBV5-1	TRBJ2-2	NA	NA	TGCGCCAGCAGCTTCCCTAACACCGGGGAGCTGTTTTTT	CASSFPNTGELFF
TRBV12-5	TRBJ2-1	NA	NA	TGTGCTAGTGGTTTGGGCCGACTAGGGACCCGCAATGAGCAGTTCTTC	CASGLGRLGTRNEQFF
TRBV6-5	TRBJ2-5	NA	NA	TGTGCCAGCAGTTCCCCGTTCCCCCAAGAGACCCAGTACTTC	CASSSPFPQETQYF
TRBV3-1/TRBV3-2	TRBJ1-6	NA	NA	TGTGCCAGCAGCCAAGGATTACGAGGACAGTCGATTGTTCTCTATAATTCACCCCTCCACTTT	CASSQGLRGQSIVLYNSPLHF
TRBV29-1	TRBJ1-5	NA	NA	TGCAGCGTCGCCGGGGGGGCGGGTCAGCCCCAGCATTTT	CSVAGGAGQPQHF
TRBV20-1	TRBJ2-7	TRBD2	few	TGCAGTGCTAGTCTCCTAGCGGGAGGCTACGAGCAGTACTTC	CSASLLAGGYEQYF